This T cell receptor (beta chain) was recovered during a study of early T cells in non-severe SARS-CoV-2 infection. At the level of the study: Bulk RNA isolated from unsorted whole blood underwent sequencing; chains were not paired. Regarding the study as a whole: Matching with VDJdb favored anti-spike CD8 responses (missing private and CD4 specificities).

Attachment of unique molecular identifiers to individual cDNA molecules was performed. TCRdb passed the 5' RACE reads through MiXCR, listing each CDR3 protein once. Among under 85,000 distinct CDR3 sequences listed, around 13% were seen once. This clonotype was observed a handful of times. Its target is not known. Germline CDR1 and CDR2: SGHRS and YFSETQ. The CDR3 has 15 residues. V was clipped by 0 bases and J by 4 bases, with 14 bases between them. This clonotype was obtained from an adult who was a healthcare worker with PCR-confirmed SARS-CoV-2 infection or an uninfected control (not recorded which). The rearrangement uses TRBV5-1 and TRBJ2-7; a weak D match, TRBD1 (6 bases). Sequencing used whole blood. The CDR3 nucleotides read TGCGCCAGCAGCTTGGCTCTGGGGGCGCAGTACGAGCAGTACTTC. Protein: CASSLALGAQYEQYF. Full variable domain (rest looked up from reference TRBV5-1 and TRBJ2-7): KAGVTQTPRYLIKTRGQQVTLSCSPISGHRSVSWYQQTPGQGLQFLFEYFSETQRNKGNFPGRFSGRQFSNSRSEMNVSTLELGDSALYLCASSLALGAQYEQYFGPGTRLTVT.